This TCR beta chain was retrieved from a study of molecular identifiers for immune sequencing clone quantification. Looking at the study overall: In replicates, the authors split RNA from around 20,000 or 100,000 naive CD8 cells five ways and sequenced four. Overall study results and limits: Spiked Jurkat TCR RNA equivalent to one cell reportedly surfaced among under 1.1 million naive cells.

The table lists this clonotype with a few counts. The antigen remains undetermined. V was trimmed by 6 bases and J by 0 bases, leaving 12 bases between them. In germline, CDR1 is MDHEN, CDR2 SYDVKM. The CDR3 covers 15 residues. One entry per CDR3 protein results from TCRdb running MiXCR on the PCR reads. The table records more than 550,000 distinct CDR3 sequences, about 25% of them present only once. With RNA at 10%, 30% or 50%, naive CD8 libraries came from roughly 20,000 to 1,000,000 sorted cells. Sequencing was done on a sample of naive CD8+ T cells from blood, with Jurkat cell RNA spiked in. Subset noted: FACS-sorted CD8+CD4-CCR7+CD45RA+ naive T cells. This clonotype was obtained from a human donor in good health. Some libraries in this study had Jurkat cell RNA spiked in. The chain recombines TRBV28 with TRBJ2-1; either TRBD1 or TRBD2 may fit D (5 bases each). CDR3 coding DNA: TGTGCCAGCAGCCAATTCGGGGCCTCCTACAATGAGCAGTTCTTC. Translating it yields CASSQFGASYNEQFF.